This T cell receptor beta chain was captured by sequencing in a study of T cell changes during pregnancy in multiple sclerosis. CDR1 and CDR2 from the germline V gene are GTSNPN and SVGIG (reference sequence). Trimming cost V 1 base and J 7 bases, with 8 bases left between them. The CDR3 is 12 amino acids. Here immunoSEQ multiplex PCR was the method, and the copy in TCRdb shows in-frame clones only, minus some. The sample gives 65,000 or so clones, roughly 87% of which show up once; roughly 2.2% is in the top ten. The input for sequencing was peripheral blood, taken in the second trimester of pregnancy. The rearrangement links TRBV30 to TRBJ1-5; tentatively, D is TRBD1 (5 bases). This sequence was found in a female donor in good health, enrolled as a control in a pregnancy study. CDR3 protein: CAWSGEGQPQHF. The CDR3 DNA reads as TGTGCCTGGAGTGGGGAGGGGCAGCCCCAGCATTTT. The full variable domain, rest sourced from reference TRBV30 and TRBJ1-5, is SQTIHQWPATLVQPVGSPLSLECTVEGTSNPNLYWYRQAAGRGLQLLFYSVGIGQISSEVPQNLSASRPQDRQFILSSKKLLLSDSGFYLCAWSGEGQPQHFGDGTRLSIL.